Listed below are T cell receptor beta chains from one sample, sequenced in a study of control samples from healthy donors and cancer patients. The method was immunoSEQ multiplex PCR; TCRdb's version includes in-frame clones alone and lacks a portion of them. In the table there are some 130,000 clones, roughly 86% of which are singletons. Sequences were obtained from PBMCs. These receptors originate from a man aged 50 to 60 with head and neck cancer. The CDR3 runs from the conserved cysteine through the conserved F or W. Each record gives: D gene, CDR3 length, V gene, CDR3 protein. A D gene is named only where the DNA matches it firmly.

>TRBD1|15|TRBV3-1/TRBV3-2
CASSFDRGPYNEQFF
>TRBD1|15|TRBV25-1
CASSAPGTGYYGYTF
>TRBD1|18|TRBV7-3
CASSPSGTAISGANVLTF
>TRBD2|14|TRBV7-2
CASSFSGAKETQYF
>TRBD2|14|TRBV18
CASSPPSGRIEQFF
>TRBD1|13|TRBV5-1
CASSLADRDGYTF
>.|14|TRBV19
CASSWQGVNQPQHF
>.|12|TRBV6-5
CASSNENTEAFF
>.|20|TRBV21-1
CASSKLQECWSANTTDTQYF
>.|11|TRBV27
CASTKGDEQFF
>TRBD1|18|TRBV7-4
CASRKQGAVLICSYEQYF
>.|14|TRBV28
CASSLLMGADEAFF
>TRBD2|15|TRBV6-5
CASSYSTSGSYEQYF
>.|15|TRBV19
CATQTVGIGYNEQFF